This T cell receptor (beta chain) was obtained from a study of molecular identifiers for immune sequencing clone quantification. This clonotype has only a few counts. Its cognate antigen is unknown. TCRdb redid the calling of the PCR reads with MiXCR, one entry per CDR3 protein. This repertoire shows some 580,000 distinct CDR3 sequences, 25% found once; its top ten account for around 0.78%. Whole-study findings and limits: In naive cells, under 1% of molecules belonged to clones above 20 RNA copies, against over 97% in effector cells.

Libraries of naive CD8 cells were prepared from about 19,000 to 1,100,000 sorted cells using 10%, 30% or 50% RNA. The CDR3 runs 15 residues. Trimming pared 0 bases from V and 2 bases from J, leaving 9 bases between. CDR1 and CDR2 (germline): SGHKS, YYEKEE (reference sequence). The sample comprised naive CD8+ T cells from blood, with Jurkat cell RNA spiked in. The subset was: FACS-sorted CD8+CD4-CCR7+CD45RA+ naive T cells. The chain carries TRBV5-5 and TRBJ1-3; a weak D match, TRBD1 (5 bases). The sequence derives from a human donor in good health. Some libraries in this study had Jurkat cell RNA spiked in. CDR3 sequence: CASSLAWGAGNTIYF. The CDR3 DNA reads TGTGCCAGCAGCTTGGCGTGGGGGGCTGGAAACACCATATATTTT.